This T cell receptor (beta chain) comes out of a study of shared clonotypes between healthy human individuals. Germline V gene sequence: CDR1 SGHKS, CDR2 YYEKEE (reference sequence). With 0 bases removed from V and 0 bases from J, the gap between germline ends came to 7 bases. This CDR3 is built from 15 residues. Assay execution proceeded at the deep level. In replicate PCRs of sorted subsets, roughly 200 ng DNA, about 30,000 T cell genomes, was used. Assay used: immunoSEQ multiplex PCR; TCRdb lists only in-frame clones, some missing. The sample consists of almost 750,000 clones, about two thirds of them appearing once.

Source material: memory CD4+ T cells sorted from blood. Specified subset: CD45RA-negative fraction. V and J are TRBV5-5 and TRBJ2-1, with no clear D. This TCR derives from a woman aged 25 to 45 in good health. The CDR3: CASSLARASYNEQFF. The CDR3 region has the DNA TGTGCCAGCAGCTTGGCCAGAGCCTCCTACAATGAGCAGTTCTTC.